The 12 T cell receptor beta chains listed next were all sequenced from one sample in a study of CD8 T cells in Susac syndrome. Reverse transcription used roughly 0.5 to 1 ug RNA and random hexamers. Via MiXCR, TCRdb re-called the immunoSEQ multiplex PCR reads, giving one row per CDR3 protein. The data contain roughly 200,000 distinct CDR3 sequences, 85% to 95% of them singletons. Sequenced sample: CD4+ T cells from PBMCs. The source of these receptors is a human donor with Susac syndrome.

The DNA for the CDR3 is TGTGCCAGCAGCAGGACAGGGCTGTACGAGCAGTACTTC. This encodes CASSRTGLYEQYF. V and J are TRBV6-5 and TRBJ2-7; 8 nucleotides align to TRBD1. The V gene's germline CDR1 is MNHEY and CDR2 SVGAGI. This CDR3 has 13 residues. Trimming at V came to 6 bases and at J to 4 bases, leaving 5 bases not matched to a gene.

This clonotype has only a few counts. The chain uses TRBV28 and TRBJ2-1, with D unresolved. V shed 7 bases and J shed 7 bases, with 8 bases lying between them. There are 11 residues in the CDR3. Germline assignment: CDR1 MDHEN and CDR2 SYDVKM. CDR3 sequence reads: CASTLGNEQFF. For the CDR3, the DNA is TGTGCCAGCACCTTAGGAAATGAGCAGTTCTTC. Variable domain in full (rest from reference TRBV28 and TRBJ2-1): DVKVTQSSRYLVKRTGEKVFLECVQDMDHENMFWYRQDPGLGLRLIYFSYDVKMKEKGDIPEGYSVSREKKERFSLILESASTNQTSMYLCASTLGNEQFFGPGTRLTVL.

The chain joins TRBV3-1 to TRBJ2-7; 9 bases are a match to TRBD1. With V trimmed by 3 bases and J by 3 bases, 3 bases remained unmatched. Germline V gene data show CDR1 as LGHDT and CDR2 as YNNKEL (reference sequence). The CDR3 has 14 residues. As DNA, the CDR3 is TGTGCCAGCAGCCATGGGACAGGGCTCTACGAGCAGTACTTC. It specifies CASSHGTGLYEQYF.

This clonotype was counted once. This rearrangement joins TRBV18 to TRBJ1-1, with TRBD1 as a possible D gene (5 bases). The germline V gene has CDR1 KGHSH and CDR2 LQKENI. The V end lost 3 bases, the J end lost 2 bases, and 10 bases lay between the germline ends. The CDR3 contains 14 residues. CDR3 sequence reads: CASSPTDSNTEAFF. The CDR3 DNA follows: TGTGCCAGCTCACCTACTGACAGCAACACTGAAGCTTTCTTT.

The chain recombines TRBV6-6 with TRBJ1-2, with 10 positions matching TRBD1. The CDR3 spans 14 residues. J was trimmed by 4 bases and V by 4 bases; bases with no gene match: 3. The germline V gene encodes CDR1 MNHNY and CDR2 SVGAGI (reference sequence). The CDR3 reads CASSFGDRGYGYTF. In DNA form, the CDR3 reads TGTGCCAGCAGTTTCGGGGACAGGGGCTATGGCTACACCTTC.

The J gene is TRBJ1-1, the V gene TRBV6-6; possible D gene TRBD1, 6 bases. Germline V gene data show CDR1 as MNHNY and CDR2 as SVGAGI (reference sequence). The CDR3 is made up of 15 amino acids. V lost 0 bases and J lost 1, with 9 bases in between. CDR3 residues: CASSYSADRNTEAFF. The CDR3, as DNA: TGTGCCAGCAGTTACTCGGCGGACAGGAACACTGAAGCTTTCTTT.

The chain is built from TRBV27 and TRBJ2-5, with 8 bases matching TRBD2. Germline V lookup: CDR1 MNHEY, CDR2 SMNVEV (reference sequence). Trimming at V came to 5 bases and at J to 4 bases, leaving 12 bases not matched to a gene. This CDR3 contains 16 residues. This chain's CDR3 is CASSLTSAPLLETQYF. DNA for the CDR3: TGTGCCAGCAGTCTGACTAGCGCTCCACTCCTAGAGACCCAGTACTTC.

The J gene is TRBJ2-2, the V gene TRBV12-3 or TRBV12-4; D gene uncertain. The CDR3 extends over 15 amino acids. Trimming removed 4 bases at V and 6 bases at J, with 15 bases between. CDR3 sequence reads: CASSSLSVRPGELFF. CDR3 coding DNA: TGTGCCAGCAGTTCCCTTTCCGTTCGTCCCGGGGAGCTGTTTTTT.

This clonotype was picked up a small number of times. The chain has TRBV3-1 and TRBJ1-2, with D perhaps TRBD1 (6 bases). CDR1 and CDR2 from the germline V gene are LGHDT and YNNKEL (reference sequence). The V and J ends lost 0 bases and 2 bases respectively, with 7 bases between them. The CDR3 length is 14 residues. CDR3 residues: CASSQEGGNYGYTF. CDR3 bases: TGTGCCAGCAGCCAAGAAGGGGGGAACTATGGCTACACCTTC.

The chain uses TRBV9 and TRBJ1-2; D is unclear. The CDR3 loop spans 16 amino acids. Germline lookup yields CDR1 SGDLS and CDR2 YYNGEE. Trimming left V 4 bases short and J 8 bases short, with 24 bases between. The CDR3 bases are TGTGCCAGCAGCATCTCAAAAGAAGACGCCAGCTCCGGCTACACCTTC. Encoded protein: CASSISKEDASSGYTF.

The V and J genes are TRBV6-5 and TRBJ1-1; TRBD1 might be the D (5 bases). V lost 4 bases, J lost 6 bases, and 21 bases lay in between. The CDR3 loop spans 16 amino acids. Germline V lookup: CDR1 MNHEY, CDR2 SVGAGI. CDR3: CASSSNTAGLWAEAFF. The CDR3 region has the DNA TGTGCCAGCAGTTCTAACACGGCAGGGTTATGGGCTGAAGCTTTCTTT.

The chain links TRBV18 to TRBJ1-1; 8 bases align to TRBD1. With V trimmed by 4 bases and J by 7 bases, 5 bases remained unmatched. The CDR3 sequence is 13 residues long. Germline V gene lookup returns CDR1 KGHSH and CDR2 LQKENI. CDR3 coding DNA: TGTGCCAGCTCACTGGACAGGGCGGTTGAAGCTTTCTTT. Its protein product is CASSLDRAVEAFF.